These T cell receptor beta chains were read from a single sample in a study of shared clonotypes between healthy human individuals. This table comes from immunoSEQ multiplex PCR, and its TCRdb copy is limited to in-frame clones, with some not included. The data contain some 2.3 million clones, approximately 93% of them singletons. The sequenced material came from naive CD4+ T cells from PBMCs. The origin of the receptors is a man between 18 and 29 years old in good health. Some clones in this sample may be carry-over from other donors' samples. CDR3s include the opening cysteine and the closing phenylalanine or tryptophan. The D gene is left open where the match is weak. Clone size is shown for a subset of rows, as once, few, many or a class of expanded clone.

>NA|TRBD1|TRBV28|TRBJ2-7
TGTGCCAGCAGATGGACAGGACCCTCCTACGAGCAGTACTTC
CASRWTGPSYEQYF
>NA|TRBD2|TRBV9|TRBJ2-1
TGTGCCAGCAGCGTCGGTCTAGCGGTCGTCCCGATCTACAATGAGCAGTTCTTC
CASSVGLAVVPIYNEQFF
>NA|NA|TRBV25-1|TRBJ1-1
TGTGCCAGCGCCAGGGGGAACACTGAAGCTTTCTTT
CASARGNTEAFF
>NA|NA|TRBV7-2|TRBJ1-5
TGTGCCAGCAGCTTATCAACCTGGGGCAATCAGCCCCAGCATTTT
CASSLSTWGNQPQHF
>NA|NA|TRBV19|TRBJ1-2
TGTGCCAGTAGGTCCAGGGCCACCTATGGCTACACCTTC
CASRSRATYGYTF
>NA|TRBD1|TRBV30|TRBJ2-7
TGTGCCTGGAGTGTACAGGGACAGGTCTACGAGCAGTACTTC
CAWSVQGQVYEQYF
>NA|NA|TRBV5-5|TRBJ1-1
TGTGCCAGCAGCTCCTACACTGAAGCTTTCTTT
CASSSYTEAFF
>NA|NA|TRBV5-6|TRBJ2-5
TGTGCCAGCAGCTCGACTCTGGAAGAGACCCAGTACTTC
CASSSTLEETQYF
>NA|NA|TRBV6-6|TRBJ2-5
TGTGCCAGCAGTTACGGTTTCGGAGAGACCCAGTACTTC
CASSYGFGETQYF
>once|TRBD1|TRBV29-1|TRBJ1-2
TGCAGCGTTGAGGACAGGACGTTTCGGGGCTACACCTTC
CSVEDRTFRGYTF
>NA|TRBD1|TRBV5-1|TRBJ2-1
TGCGCCAGCAGCCCCGCGGGGACAGGAACCTACAATGAGCAGTTCTTC
CASSPAGTGTYNEQFF
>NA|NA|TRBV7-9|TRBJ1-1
TGTGCCAGCAGCTTATTAGGCAGGGGAGGTGACACTGAAGCTTTCTTT
CASSLLGRGGDTEAFF
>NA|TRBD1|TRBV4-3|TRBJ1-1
TGCGCCAGCAGCCAAGAGCCGGGACAGGGGATGGGTGAAGCTTTCTTT
CASSQEPGQGMGEAFF
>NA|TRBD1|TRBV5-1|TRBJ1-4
TGCGCCAGCGCACAGGGGGCTAATGAAAAACTGTTTTTT
CASAQGANEKLFF
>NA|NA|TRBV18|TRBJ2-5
TGTGCCAGCTCACCAGGACTAAAAGAGACCCAGTACTTC
CASSPGLKETQYF
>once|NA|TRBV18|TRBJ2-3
TGTGCCAGCTCTCCGCCCCGGGGGAGGCGCACAGATACGCAGTATTTT
CASSPPRGRRTDTQYF
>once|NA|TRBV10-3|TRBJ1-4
TGTGCCATCAGTCCATCACGGGGGGGGACTAATGAAAAACTGTTTTTT
CAISPSRGGTNEKLFF
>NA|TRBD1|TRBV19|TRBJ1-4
TGTGCCAGTAGTCCAAGGACAGGGACAAGTGAAAAACTGTTTTTT
CASSPRTGTSEKLFF
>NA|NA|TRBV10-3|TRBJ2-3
TGTGCCGGCGGGGCGTTACTAGCTCCGGACACAGATACGCAGTATTTT
CAGGALLAPDTDTQYF
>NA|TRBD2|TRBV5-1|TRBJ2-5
TGCGCCAGCAGTCCATTCCCGGGAGGGGAGACCCAGTACTTC
CASSPFPGGETQYF
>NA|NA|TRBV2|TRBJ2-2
TGTGCCAGCATACCAGGAGGCACCGGGGAGCTGTTTTTT
CASIPGGTGELFF
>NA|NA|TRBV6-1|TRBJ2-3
TGTGCCAGCAGTGAAACTACGGGTACGCAGTATTTT
CASSETTGTQYF
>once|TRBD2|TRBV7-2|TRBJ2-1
TGTGCCAGCAGCCGAACACCCCTCGGGGGCGGGAGGGCCAGGAATGAGCAGTTCTTC
CASSRTPLGGGRARNEQFF
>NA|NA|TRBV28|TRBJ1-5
TGTGCCAGCAGTTTATGGCAGGATAGCAATCAGCCCCAGCATTTT
CASSLWQDSNQPQHF
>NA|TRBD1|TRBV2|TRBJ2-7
TGTGCCAGCAGCTCGGACAGGGAAGTATCCGAGCAGTACTTC
CASSSDREVSEQYF
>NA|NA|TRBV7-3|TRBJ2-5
TGTGCCAGCAGCCAAGGGAGCCAACAAGAGACCCAGTACTTC
CASSQGSQQETQYF
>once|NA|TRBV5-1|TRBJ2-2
TGCGCCAGCAGCTTGGACAGACCGAACACCGGGGAGCTGTTTTTT
CASSLDRPNTGELFF
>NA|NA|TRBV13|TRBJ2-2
TGTGCCAGCAGCTTAGGTCGGCCCGGGGAGCTGTTTTTT
CASSLGRPGELFF
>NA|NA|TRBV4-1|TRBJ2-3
TGCGCCAGCAGCCAAGTAAGCTATGTTGGCGGTAGCACAGATACGCAGTATTTT
CASSQVSYVGGSTDTQYF
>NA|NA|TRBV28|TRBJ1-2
TGTGCCAGCAGTTTGGAGATTTCTAACTATGGCTACACCTTC
CASSLEISNYGYTF
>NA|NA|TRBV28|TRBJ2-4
TGTGCCAGCAGTGACGACAGAAAACAGTACTTC
CASSDDRKQYF
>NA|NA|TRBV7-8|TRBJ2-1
TGTGCCAGCAGCTTACGAGGTGGCATATCCTACAATGAGCAGTTCTTC
CASSLRGGISYNEQFF
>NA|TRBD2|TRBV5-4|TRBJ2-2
TGTGCCAGCAGCGTATCTAGCGGGACGACGTACACCGGGGAGCTGTTTTTT
CASSVSSGTTYTGELFF
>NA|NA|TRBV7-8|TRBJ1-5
TGTGCCAGCAGCCAAATGGGAAATCAGCCCCAGCATTTT
CASSQMGNQPQHF
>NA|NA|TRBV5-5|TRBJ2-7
TGTGCCAGCAGCTTGGCCAGCCAGGGATACTCCTACGAGCAGTACTTC
CASSLASQGYSYEQYF
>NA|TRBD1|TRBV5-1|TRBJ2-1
TGCGCCAGCAGCGCGTCCGGGACAGGGGGATACAATGAGCAGTTCTTC
CASSASGTGGYNEQFF
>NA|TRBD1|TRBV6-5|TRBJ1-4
TGTGCCAGCAGTTACTCGACCGGGACAGGACTGTTTTTT
CASSYSTGTGLFF
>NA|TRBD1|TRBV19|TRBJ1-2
TGTGCCAGTAGTAGGACAGGAAGGGATGGCTACACCTTC
CASSRTGRDGYTF
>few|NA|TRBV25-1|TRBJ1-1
TGTGCCAGCAGGTCGCAACAGAACACTGAAGCTTTCTTT
CASRSQQNTEAFF
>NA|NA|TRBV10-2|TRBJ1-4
TGCGCCAGCAGTGAGTGGGAGAGGCCCGAAAAACTGTTTTTT
CASSEWERPEKLFF
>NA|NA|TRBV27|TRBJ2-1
TGTGCCAGCAGTTGGGGGAGGAGCTCCTACAATGAGCAGTTCTTC
CASSWGRSSYNEQFF
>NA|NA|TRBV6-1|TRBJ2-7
TGTGCCAGCAGGCCGACTTTCGTGGGTATGGAGCAGTACTTC
CASRPTFVGMEQYF
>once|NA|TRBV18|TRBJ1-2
TGTGCCAGCTCACCATCCGGGTATGGCTACACCTTC
CASSPSGYGYTF
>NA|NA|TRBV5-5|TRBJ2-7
TGTGCCAGCAGCTTGGCGGTCGCAAACGAGCAGTACTTC
CASSLAVANEQYF
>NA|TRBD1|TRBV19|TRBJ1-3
TGTGCCAGTAGTACTACAGGGGGCGTTGGAAACACCATATATTTT
CASSTTGGVGNTIYF
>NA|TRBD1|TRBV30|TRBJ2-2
TGTGCCTGTTTCGGGACAGCGAACACCGGGGAGCTGTTTTTT
CACFGTANTGELFF
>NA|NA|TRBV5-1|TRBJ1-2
TGCGCCAGCAGCAAACGACAGCGAAGCTCTAACTATGGCTACACCTTC
CASSKRQRSSNYGYTF
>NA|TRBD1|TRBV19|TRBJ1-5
TGTGCCAGTAGTTACAGGGGGCAGGATAGCAATCAGCCCCAGCATTTT
CASSYRGQDSNQPQHF
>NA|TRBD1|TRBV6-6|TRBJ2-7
TGTGCCAGCAGGATCCGTCCGGGACAGGGGGCCGAGCAGTACTTC
CASRIRPGQGAEQYF